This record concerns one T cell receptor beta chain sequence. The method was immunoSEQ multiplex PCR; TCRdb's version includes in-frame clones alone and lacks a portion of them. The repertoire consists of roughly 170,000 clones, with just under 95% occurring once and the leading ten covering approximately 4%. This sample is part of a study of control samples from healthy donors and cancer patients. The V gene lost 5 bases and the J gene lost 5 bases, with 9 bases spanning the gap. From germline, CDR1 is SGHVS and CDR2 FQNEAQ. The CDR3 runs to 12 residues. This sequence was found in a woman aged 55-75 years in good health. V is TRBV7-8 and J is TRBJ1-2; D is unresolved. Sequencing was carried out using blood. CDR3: CASSPGRYGYTF. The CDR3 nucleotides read TGTGCCAGCAGCCCGGGTCGGTATGGCTACACCTTC.